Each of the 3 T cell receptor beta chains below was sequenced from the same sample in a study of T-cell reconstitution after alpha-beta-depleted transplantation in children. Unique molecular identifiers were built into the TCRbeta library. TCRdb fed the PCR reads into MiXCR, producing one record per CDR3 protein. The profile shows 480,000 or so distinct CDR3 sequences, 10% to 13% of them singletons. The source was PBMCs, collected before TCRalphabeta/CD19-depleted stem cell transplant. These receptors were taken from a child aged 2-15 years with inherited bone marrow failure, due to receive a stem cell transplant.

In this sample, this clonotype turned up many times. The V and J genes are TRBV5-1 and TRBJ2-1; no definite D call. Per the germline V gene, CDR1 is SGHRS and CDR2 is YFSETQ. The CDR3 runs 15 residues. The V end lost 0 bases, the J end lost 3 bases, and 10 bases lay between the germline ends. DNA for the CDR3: TGCGCCAGCAGCTTGGTGGCAGAACTCTACAATGAGCAGTTCTTC. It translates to CASSLVAELYNEQFF.

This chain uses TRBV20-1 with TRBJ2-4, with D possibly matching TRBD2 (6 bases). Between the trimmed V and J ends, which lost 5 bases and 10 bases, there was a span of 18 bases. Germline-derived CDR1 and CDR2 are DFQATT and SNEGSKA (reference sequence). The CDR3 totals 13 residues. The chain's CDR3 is CSAQAGSREIQYF. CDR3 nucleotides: TGCAGTGCTCAAGCGGGCTCCAGAGAAATTCAGTACTTC.

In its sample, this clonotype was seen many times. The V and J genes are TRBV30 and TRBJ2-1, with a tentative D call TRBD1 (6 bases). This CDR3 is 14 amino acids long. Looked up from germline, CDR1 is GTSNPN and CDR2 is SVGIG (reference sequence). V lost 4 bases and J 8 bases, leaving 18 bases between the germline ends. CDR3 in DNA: TGTGCCTGGATCGACAGGCACTTTGGGCATGAGCAGTTCTTC. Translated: CAWIDRHFGHEQFF.